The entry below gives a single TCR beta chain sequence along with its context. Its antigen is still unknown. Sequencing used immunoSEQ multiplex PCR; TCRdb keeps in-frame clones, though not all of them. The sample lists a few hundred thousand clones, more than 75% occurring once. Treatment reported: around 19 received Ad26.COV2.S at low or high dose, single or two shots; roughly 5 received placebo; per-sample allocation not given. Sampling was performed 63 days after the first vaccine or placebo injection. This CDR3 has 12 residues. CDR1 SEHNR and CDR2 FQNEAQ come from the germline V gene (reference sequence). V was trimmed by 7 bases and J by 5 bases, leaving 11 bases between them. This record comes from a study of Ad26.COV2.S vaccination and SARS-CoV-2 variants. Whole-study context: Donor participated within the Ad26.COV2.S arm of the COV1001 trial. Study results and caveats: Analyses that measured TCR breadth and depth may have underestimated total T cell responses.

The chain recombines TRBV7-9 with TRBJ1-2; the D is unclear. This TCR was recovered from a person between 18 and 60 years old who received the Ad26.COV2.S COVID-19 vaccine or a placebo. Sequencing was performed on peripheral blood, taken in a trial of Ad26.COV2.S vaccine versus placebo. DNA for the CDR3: TGTGCCAGCACCCCGCCCGATTATGGCTACACCTTC. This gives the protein CASTPPDYGYTF.